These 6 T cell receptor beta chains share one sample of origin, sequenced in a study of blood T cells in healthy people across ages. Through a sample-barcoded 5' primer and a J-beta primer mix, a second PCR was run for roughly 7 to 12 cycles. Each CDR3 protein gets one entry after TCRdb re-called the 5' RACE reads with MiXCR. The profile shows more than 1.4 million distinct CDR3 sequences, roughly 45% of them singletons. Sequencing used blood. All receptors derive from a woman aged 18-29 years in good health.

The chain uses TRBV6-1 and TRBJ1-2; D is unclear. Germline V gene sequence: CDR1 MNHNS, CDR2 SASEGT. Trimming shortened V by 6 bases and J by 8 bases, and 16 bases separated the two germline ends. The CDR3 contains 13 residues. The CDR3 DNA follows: TGTGCCAGCAGGACCGGCGCATTTGAGGGCTACACCTTC. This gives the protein CASRTGAFEGYTF.

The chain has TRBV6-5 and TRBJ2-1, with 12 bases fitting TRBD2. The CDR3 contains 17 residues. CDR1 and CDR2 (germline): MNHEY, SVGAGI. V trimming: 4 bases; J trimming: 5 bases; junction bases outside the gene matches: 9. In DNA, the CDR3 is TGTGCCAGCAGTTCTCTAGCGGGAGGGCCCGTCCACAATGAGCAGTTCTTC. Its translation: CASSSLAGGPVHNEQFF.

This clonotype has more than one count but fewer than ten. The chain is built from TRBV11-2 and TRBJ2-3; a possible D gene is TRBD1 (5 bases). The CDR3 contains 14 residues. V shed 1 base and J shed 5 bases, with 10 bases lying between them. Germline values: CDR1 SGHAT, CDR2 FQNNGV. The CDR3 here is CASSLAGFKDTQYF. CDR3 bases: TGTGCCAGCAGCTTAGCAGGGTTTAAAGATACGCAGTATTTT.

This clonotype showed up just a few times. The CDR3 spells CSAKDTGQTNYGYTF. As DNA, the CDR3 is TGCAGTGCTAAAGATACAGGACAGACTAACTATGGCTACACCTTC. This chain joins TRBV20-1 and TRBJ1-2, with D possibly being TRBD1 (6 bases). The CDR3 spans 15 residues. The ends were cut back, 4 bases at V and 0 bases at J, with 15 bases in the middle. Germline loops: CDR1 DFQATT, CDR2 SNEGSKA (reference sequence).

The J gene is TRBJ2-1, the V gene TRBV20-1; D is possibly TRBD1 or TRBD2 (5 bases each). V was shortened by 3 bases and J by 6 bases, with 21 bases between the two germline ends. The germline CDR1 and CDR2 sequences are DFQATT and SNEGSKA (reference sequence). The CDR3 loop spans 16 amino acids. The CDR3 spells CSARGPLAVASNEQFF. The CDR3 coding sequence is TGCAGTGCTAGGGGACCTCTAGCTGTTGCCTCCAATGAGCAGTTCTTC.

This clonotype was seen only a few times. The CDR3: CASSERRGSTDTQYF. In nucleotides, the CDR3 is TGCGCCAGCAGTGAGAGGAGGGGTAGCACAGATACGCAGTATTTT. The chain joins TRBV10-2 to TRBJ2-3, with TRBD2 as a possible D gene (6 bases). The CDR3 sequence is 15 residues long. Trimming stripped 2 bases from V and 0 bases from J, with 9 bases between. Germline V gene data show CDR1 as WSHSY and CDR2 as SAAADI.